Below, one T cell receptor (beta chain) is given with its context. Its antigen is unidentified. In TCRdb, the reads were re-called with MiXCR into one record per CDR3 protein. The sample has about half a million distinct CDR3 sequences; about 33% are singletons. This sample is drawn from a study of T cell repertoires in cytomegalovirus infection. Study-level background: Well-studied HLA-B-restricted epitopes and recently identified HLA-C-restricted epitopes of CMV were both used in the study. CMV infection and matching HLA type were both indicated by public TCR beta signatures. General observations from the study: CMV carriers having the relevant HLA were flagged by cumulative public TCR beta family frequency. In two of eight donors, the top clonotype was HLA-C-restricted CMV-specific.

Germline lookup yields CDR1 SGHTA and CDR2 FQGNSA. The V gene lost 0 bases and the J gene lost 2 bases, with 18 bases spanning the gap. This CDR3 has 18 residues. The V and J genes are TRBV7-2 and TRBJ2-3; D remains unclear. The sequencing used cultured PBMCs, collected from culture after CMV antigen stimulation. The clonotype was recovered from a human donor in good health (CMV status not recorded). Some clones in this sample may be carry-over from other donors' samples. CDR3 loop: CASSLASGWGPDTDTQYF. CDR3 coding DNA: TGTGCCAGCAGCTTAGCAAGTGGGTGGGGTCCTGACACAGATACGCAGTATTTT.